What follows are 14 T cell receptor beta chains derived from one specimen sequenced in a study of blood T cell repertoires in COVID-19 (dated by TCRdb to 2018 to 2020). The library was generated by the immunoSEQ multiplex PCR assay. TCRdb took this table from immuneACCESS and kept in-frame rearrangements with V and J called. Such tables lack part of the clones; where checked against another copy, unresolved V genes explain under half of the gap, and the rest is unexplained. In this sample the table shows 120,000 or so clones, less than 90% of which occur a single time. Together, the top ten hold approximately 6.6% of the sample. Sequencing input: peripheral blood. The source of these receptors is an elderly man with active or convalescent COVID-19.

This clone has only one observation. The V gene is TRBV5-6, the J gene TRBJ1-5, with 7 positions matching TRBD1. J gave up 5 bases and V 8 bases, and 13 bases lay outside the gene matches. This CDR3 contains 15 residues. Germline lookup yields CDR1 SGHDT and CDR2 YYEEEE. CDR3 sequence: CARSKRAGGDQPQHF. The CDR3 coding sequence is TGTGCCAGATCGAAGAGGGCAGGGGGTGATCAGCCCCAGCATTTT.

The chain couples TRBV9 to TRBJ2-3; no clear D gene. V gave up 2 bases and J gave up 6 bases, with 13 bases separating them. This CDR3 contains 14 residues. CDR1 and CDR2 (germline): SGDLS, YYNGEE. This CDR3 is CASSVANRADTQYF. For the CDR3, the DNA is TGTGCCAGCAGCGTGGCTAACCGAGCGGATACGCAGTATTTT.

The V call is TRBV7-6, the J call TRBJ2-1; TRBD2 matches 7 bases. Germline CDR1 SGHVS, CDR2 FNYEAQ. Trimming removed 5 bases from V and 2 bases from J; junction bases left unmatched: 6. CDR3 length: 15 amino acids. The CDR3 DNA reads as TGTGCCAGCAGCCTATCTAGCGGTCCCTACAATGAGCAGTTCTTC. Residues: CASSLSSGPYNEQFF. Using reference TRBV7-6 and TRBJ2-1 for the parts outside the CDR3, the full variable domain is GAGVSQSPRYKVTKRGQDVALRCDPISGHVSLYWYRQALGQGPEFLTYFNYEAQQDKSGLPNDRFSAERPEGSISTLTIQRTEQRDSAMYRCASSLSSGPYNEQFFGPGTRLTVL.

The chain's CDR3 is CASSLDGDYGYTF. DNA of the CDR3: TGTGCCAGCAGCTTAGACGGGGACTATGGCTACACCTTC. V gene TRBV7-2 combines with J gene TRBJ1-2; D gene ambiguous. V was cut by 1 base and J by 3 bases, with 6 bases left in between. The CDR3 runs 13 residues. Per the germline V gene, CDR1 is SGHTA and CDR2 is FQGNSA.

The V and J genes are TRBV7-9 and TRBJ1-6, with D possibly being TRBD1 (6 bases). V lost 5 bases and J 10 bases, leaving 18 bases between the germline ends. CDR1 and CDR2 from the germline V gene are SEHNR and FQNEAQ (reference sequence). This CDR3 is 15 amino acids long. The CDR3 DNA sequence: TGTGCCAGCAGCCCTGGTAGGGGGAAAGGATCACCCCTCCACTTT. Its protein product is CASSPGRGKGSPLHF. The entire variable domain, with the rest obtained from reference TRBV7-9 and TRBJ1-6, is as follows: DTGVSQNPRHKITKRGQNVTFRCDPISEHNRLYWYRQTLGQGPEFLTYFQNEAQLEKSRLLSDRFSAERPKGSFSTLEIQRTEQGDSAMYLCASSPGRGKGSPLHFGNGTRLTVT.

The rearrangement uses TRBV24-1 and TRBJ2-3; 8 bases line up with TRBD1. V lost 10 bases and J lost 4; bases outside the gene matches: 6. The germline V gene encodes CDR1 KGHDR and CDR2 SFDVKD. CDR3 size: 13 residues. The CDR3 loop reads CATDRGEPDTQYF. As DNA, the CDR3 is TGTGCCACAGACAGGGGTGAACCAGATACGCAGTATTTT.

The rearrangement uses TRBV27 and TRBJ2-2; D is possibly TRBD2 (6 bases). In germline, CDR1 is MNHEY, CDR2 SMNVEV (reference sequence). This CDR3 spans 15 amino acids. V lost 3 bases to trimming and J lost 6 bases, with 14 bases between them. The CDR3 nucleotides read TGTGCCAGCAGTTTGCGGGGACCCCTCGCCGGGGAGCTGTTTTTT. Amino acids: CASSLRGPLAGELFF.

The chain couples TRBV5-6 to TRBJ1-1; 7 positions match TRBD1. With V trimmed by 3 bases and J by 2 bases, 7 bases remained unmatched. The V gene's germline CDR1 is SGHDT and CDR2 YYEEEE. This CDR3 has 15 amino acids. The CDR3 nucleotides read TGTGCCAGCAGCTCGTTACAGGGGATTAACACTGAAGCTTTCTTT. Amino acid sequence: CASSSLQGINTEAFF.

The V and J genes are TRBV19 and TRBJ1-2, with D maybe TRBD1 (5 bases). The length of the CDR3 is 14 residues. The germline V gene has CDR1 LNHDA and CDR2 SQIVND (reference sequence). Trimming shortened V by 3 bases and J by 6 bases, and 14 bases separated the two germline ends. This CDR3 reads CASSIRGRSDGYTF. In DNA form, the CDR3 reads TGTGCCAGTAGTATTCGGGGGAGGAGTGATGGCTACACCTTC. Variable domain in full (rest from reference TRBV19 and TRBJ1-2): DGGITQSPKYLFRKEGQNVTLSCEQNLNHDAMYWYRQDPGQGLRLIYYSQIVNDFQKGDIAEGYSVSREKKESFPLTVTSAQKNPTAFYLCASSIRGRSDGYTFGSGTRLTVV.

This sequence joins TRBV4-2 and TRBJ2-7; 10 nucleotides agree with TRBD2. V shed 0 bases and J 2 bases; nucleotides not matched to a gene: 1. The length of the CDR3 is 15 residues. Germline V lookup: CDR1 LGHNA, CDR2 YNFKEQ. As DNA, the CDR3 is TGTGCCAGCAGCCAAGACCTAGCGGGGGCCTACGAGCAGTACTTC. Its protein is CASSQDLAGAYEQYF.

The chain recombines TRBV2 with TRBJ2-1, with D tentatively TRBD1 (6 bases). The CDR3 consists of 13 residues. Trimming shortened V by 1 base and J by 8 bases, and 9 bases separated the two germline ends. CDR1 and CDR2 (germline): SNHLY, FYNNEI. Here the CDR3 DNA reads TGTGCCAGCAGTGAAGGCAGGGGCCATGAGCAGTTCTTC. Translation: CASSEGRGHEQFF.

CDR3 DNA: TGTGCCAGCAGCTTAATCATCGGCGGGGAGCTGTTTTTT. Encoded protein: CASSLIIGGELFF. The V and J genes are TRBV7-3 and TRBJ2-2, with D hard to call. This CDR3 is 13 amino acids long. The V and J ends lost 1 base and 7 bases respectively, with 7 bases between them. Germline values: CDR1 SGHTA, CDR2 FQGTGA.

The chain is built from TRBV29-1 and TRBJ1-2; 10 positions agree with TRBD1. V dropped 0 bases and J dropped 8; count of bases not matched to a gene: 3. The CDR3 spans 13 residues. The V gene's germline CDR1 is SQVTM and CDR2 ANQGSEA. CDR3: CSVEEGQGLGYTF. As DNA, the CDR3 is TGCAGCGTTGAAGAGGGACAGGGGTTAGGCTACACCTTC.

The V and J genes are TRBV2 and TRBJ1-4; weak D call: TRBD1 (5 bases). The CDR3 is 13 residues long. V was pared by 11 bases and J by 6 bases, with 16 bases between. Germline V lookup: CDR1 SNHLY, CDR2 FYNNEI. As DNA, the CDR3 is TGTGCCGGACACAGGAGTTTGGATGAAAAACTGTTTTTT. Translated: CAGHRSLDEKLFF.